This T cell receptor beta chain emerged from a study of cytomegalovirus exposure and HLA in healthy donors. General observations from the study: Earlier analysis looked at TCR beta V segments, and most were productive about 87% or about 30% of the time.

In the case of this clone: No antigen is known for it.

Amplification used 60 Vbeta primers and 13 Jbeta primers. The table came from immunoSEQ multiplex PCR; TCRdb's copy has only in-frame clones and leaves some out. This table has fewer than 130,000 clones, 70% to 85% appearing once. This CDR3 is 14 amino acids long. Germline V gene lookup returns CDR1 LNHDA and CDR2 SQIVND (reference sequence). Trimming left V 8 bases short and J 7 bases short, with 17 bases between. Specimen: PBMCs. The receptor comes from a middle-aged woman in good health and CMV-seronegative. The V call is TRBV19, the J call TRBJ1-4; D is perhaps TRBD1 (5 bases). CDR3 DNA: TGTGCCAGTGGGGAGGGGCCCGCTAGTGAAAAACTGTTTTTT. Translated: CASGEGPASEKLFF.